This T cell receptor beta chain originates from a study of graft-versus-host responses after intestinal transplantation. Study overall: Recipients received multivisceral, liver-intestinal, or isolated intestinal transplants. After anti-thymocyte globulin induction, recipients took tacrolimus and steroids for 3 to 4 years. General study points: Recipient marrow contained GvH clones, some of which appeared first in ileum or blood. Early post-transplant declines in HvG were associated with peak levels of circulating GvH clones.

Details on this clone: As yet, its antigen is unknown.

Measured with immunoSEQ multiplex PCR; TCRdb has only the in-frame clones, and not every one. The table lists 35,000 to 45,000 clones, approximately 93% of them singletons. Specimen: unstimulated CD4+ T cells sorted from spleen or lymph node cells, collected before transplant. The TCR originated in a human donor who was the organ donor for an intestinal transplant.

The CDR3 loop reads CASSDSNRGREQPQHF. The CDR3 DNA reads as TGTGCCAGCAGTGACTCGAACAGGGGGCGCGAGCAGCCCCAGCATTTT. The chain uses TRBV6-4 and TRBJ1-5; 9 positions match TRBD1. CDR3 length: 16 residues. Germline V gene lookup returns CDR1 MRHNA and CDR2 SNTAGT. The junction had 7 bases not matched to a gene; V was cut back by 0 bases and J by 7 bases.